The 27 T cell receptor beta chains below all came from one sample that was sequenced in a study of shared clonotypes between healthy human individuals (dated by TCRdb to the early 2020s). Libraries were constructed by the immunoSEQ multiplex PCR assay. TCRdb stores this immuneACCESS table with in-frame sequences only. Part of the clones is absent; in the studies checked, under half of the shortfall reflects unresolved V genes, and no reason is known for the rest. A total of about 1 million clones appear in this sample, around four fifths of them only once. Jointly, the top ten make up about 1.5% of the sample. Sequenced sample: memory CD4+ T cells sorted from blood. What the cell subset or site label conveys for this sample: CD45RA-negative fraction. The receptors were gathered from a man aged 18 to 35 in good health.

In its sample, this clone was seen a few times. J is TRBJ2-2 and V is TRBV15; 8 nucleotides agree with TRBD1. CDR1 and CDR2 (germline): LNHNV, YYDKDF (reference sequence). Trimming removed 6 bases from V and 5 bases from J; junction bases left unmatched: 5. The CDR3 has 14 residues. The CDR3 region is CATRSDRGTGELFF. The CDR3, as DNA: TGTGCCACCAGGAGCGACAGGGGAACCGGGGAGCTGTTTTTT.

This clone has a handful of counts. V is TRBV30 and J is TRBJ1-1, with D hard to call. There are 12 residues in the CDR3. Germline V CDR1 and CDR2: GTSNPN, SVGIG (reference sequence). V lost 4 bases and J 5 bases, leaving 11 bases between the germline ends. The CDR3, as DNA: TGTGCCTGGATCGAGGCTTGGACTGAAGCTTTCTTT. Translated, it gives CAWIEAWTEAFF. Based on the CDR3 plus reference TRBV30 and TRBJ1-1, the full variable domain is SQTIHQWPATLVQPVGSPLSLECTVEGTSNPNLYWYRQAAGRGLQLLFYSVGIGQISSEVPQNLSASRPQDRQFILSSKKLLLSDSGFYLCAWIEAWTEAFFGQGTRLTVV.

Of note for this clone: Germline and junction disagree at one end, which may indicate a read error. This chain uses TRBV29-1 with TRBJ1-1; 7 positions agree with TRBD1. Germline CDR1 and CDR2: SQVTM and ANQGSEA. This CDR3 is built from 16 residues. The CDR3 nucleotides are TGCAGCGTTGAGTCCCGACAGGGCCTCATGAACGCTGAAGCTTTCTTT. This codes for CSVESRQGLMNAEAFF.

The chain joins TRBV4-3 to TRBJ2-5; 7 bases align to TRBD1. CDR1 and CDR2 from the germline V gene are LGHNA and YSLEER. J lost 0 bases, V lost 6 bases, and 7 bases had no gene match. The CDR3 totals 15 residues. CDR3 DNA sequence: TGCGCCAGCAGACCTACAGACAGGGACCAAGAGACCCAGTACTTC. Amino acid sequence: CASRPTDRDQETQYF.

The sample holds many counts of this clone. The V gene is TRBV5-4, the J gene TRBJ2-1; TRBD2 matches at 11 bases. Trimming at V came to 1 base and at J to 7 bases, leaving 7 bases not matched to a gene. Germline values: CDR1 SGHNT, CDR2 YYREEE (reference sequence). The CDR3 length is 16 residues. CDR3 nucleotides: TGTGCCAGCAGCTTGTCAAGACTAGCGGGGACAAATGAGCAGTTCTTC. This codes for CASSLSRLAGTNEQFF.

This sequence joins TRBV5-6 and TRBJ2-7; TRBD2 aligns across 8 bases. The CDR3 is made up of 14 amino acids. Germline V CDR1 and CDR2: SGHDT, YYEEEE. With V trimmed by 2 bases and J by 6 bases, 7 bases remained unmatched. The DNA for the CDR3 is TGTGCCAGCAGCTTTAGCGGGGATATCCGCGAGCAGTACTTC. Translated: CASSFSGDIREQYF.

The chain uses TRBV19 and TRBJ2-1; unclear D gene. The V gene lost 3 bases and the J gene lost 0 bases, with 6 bases spanning the gap. Germline V gene data show CDR1 as LNHDA and CDR2 as SQIVND (reference sequence). The CDR3 consists of 14 residues. DNA for the CDR3: TGTGCCAGTAGTATCTCTAGCTCCTACAATGAGCAGTTCTTC. It is translated as CASSISSSYNEQFF. Together with reference TRBV19 and TRBJ2-1, the CDR3 gives the full variable domain: DGGITQSPKYLFRKEGQNVTLSCEQNLNHDAMYWYRQDPGQGLRLIYYSQIVNDFQKGDIAEGYSVSREKKESFPLTVTSAQKNPTAFYLCASSISSSYNEQFFGPGTRLTVL.

This clone was seen once. This rearrangement joins TRBV18 to TRBJ2-5; D call uncertain. The CDR3 has 14 residues. Germline CDR1 reads KGHSH; CDR2 reads LQKENI. The ends were cut back, 2 bases at V and 1 base at J, with 8 bases in the middle. CDR3 coding DNA: TGTGCCAGCTCACCATCAAACAGCCAAGAGACCCAGTACTTC. It yields the protein CASSPSNSQETQYF. The full variable domain, rest sourced from reference TRBV18 and TRBJ2-5, is NAGVMQNPRHLVRRRGQEARLRCSPMKGHSHVYWYRQLPEEGLKFMVYLQKENIIDESGMPKERFSAEFPKEGPSILRIQQVVRGDSAAYFCASSPSNSQETQYFGPGTRLLVL.

This sequence joins TRBV7-3 and TRBJ2-3, with D possibly being TRBD2 (7 bases). From germline, CDR1 is SGHTA and CDR2 FQGTGA. The V and J ends lost 2 bases and 6 bases respectively, with 18 bases between them. This CDR3 is built from 16 residues. CDR3 residues: CASSLLSGNQGDTQYF. Here the CDR3 DNA reads TGTGCCAGCAGCTTATTAAGCGGGAACCAGGGGGATACGCAGTATTTT.

CDR3 nucleotide sequence: TGTGCCATCAGTGATAGGGTCCGTAATGAGCAGTTCTTC. Translation: CAISDRVRNEQFF. The genes are TRBV10-3 and TRBJ2-1; D remains unclear. This CDR3 has 13 residues. Germline V gene sequence: CDR1 ENHRY, CDR2 SYGVKD. V was pared by 3 bases and J by 7 bases, with 10 bases between.

The gene calls are TRBV10-3 and TRBJ2-2; 15 bases fit TRBD2. V gave up 7 bases and J gave up 5 bases; unmatched junction bases: 8. This CDR3 has 17 residues. The germline CDR1 and CDR2 sequences are ENHRY and SYGVKD. The CDR3 region has the DNA TGTGCCATCACCCAGGGACTAGCGGGGGGCGGGACCGGGGAGCTGTTTTTT. This gives the protein CAITQGLAGGGTGELFF.

V usage is TRBV28 and J usage is TRBJ1-6; 8 bases line up with TRBD1. V was pared by 6 bases and J by 0 bases, with 7 bases of the junction left unmatched. The germline V gene has CDR1 MDHEN and CDR2 SYDVKM. This CDR3 comprises 17 residues. The CDR3 nucleotides read TGTGCCAGCAGCCAGGGGGCCGGGGGCTCCTATAATTCACCCCTCCACTTT. This codes for CASSQGAGGSYNSPLHF.

The CDR3 is CASSPGGATNEKLFF. The CDR3, as DNA: TGCGCCAGCAGCCCTGGAGGGGCAACTAATGAAAAACTGTTTTTT. V is TRBV5-1 and J is TRBJ1-4; D possibly corresponds to TRBD1 (5 bases). Per the germline V gene, CDR1 is SGHRS and CDR2 is YFSETQ. Deletions cut 4 bases from V and 0 bases from J, with 10 bases between. CDR3 size: 15 residues.

J is TRBJ1-1 and V is TRBV5-5, with D unclear. Germline V gene lookup returns CDR1 SGHKS and CDR2 YYEKEE (reference sequence). The germline V and J ends were trimmed by 4 bases and 4 bases, with 14 bases remaining between them. CDR3 length equals 14 residues. CDR3 residues: CASSAGLRFTEAFF. The CDR3 nucleotides are TGTGCCAGCAGCGCGGGTCTCCGATTCACTGAAGCTTTCTTT.

The chain combines TRBV13 with TRBJ1-4; 11 nucleotides line up with TRBD1. V shed 5 bases and J 4 bases; nucleotides not matched to a gene: 3. CDR1 is PRHDT and CDR2 is FYEKMQ in the germline V gene (reference sequence). The CDR3 is 15 amino acids. CDR3 in amino acids: CASSGGQGVNEKLFF. CDR3 nucleotides: TGTGCCAGCAGCGGGGGACAGGGGGTTAATGAAAAACTGTTTTTT.

This chain links TRBV7-9 with TRBJ1-3, with D unresolved. V lost 5 bases and J 0 bases, leaving 5 bases between the germline ends. From germline, CDR1 is SEHNR and CDR2 FQNEAQ (reference sequence). This CDR3 comprises 13 residues. The CDR3 here is CASSPDSGNTIYF. The CDR3 region has the DNA TGTGCCAGCAGCCCCGACTCTGGAAACACCATATATTTT. The complete variable domain, with remaining parts taken from reference TRBV7-9 and TRBJ1-3, reads DTGVSQNPRHKITKRGQNVTFRCDPISEHNRLYWYRQTLGQGPEFLTYFQNEAQLEKSRLLSDRFSAERPKGSFSTLEIQRTEQGDSAMYLCASSPDSGNTIYFGEGSWLTVV.

The gene calls are TRBV9 and TRBJ2-6; no clear D gene. V lost 4 bases, J lost 1 base, and 6 bases lay in between. The germline V gene encodes CDR1 SGDLS and CDR2 YYNGEE. The CDR3 spans 14 residues. The CDR3, as DNA: TGTGCCAGCAGCCCCGAATCTGGGGCCAACGTCCTGACTTTC. Translation: CASSPESGANVLTF.

The chain recombines TRBV18 with TRBJ2-2, with D possibly TRBD1 on 7 matching bases. The CDR3 consists of 14 residues. Deletions cut 3 bases from V and 6 bases from J, with 11 bases between. CDR1 and CDR2 from the germline V gene are KGHSH and LQKENI. The CDR3 is CASSPAGGSGELFF. The CDR3 DNA reads TGTGCCAGCTCACCGGCAGGGGGGTCCGGGGAGCTGTTTTTT.

This clone was counted a single time. The rearrangement joins TRBV6-1 to TRBJ2-7, with TRBD1 identical over 11 bases. This CDR3 has 17 amino acids. Germline loops: CDR1 MNHNS, CDR2 SASEGT. J gave up 0 bases and V 4 bases, and 8 bases lay outside the gene matches. CDR3 DNA: TGTGCCAGCAGTGGAGGGACAGGGGGTCGTGGCTCCTACGAGCAGTACTTC. Its translation: CASSGGTGGRGSYEQYF.

This clone appeared a few times. The V call is TRBV18, the J call TRBJ2-2; 13 bases are a match to TRBD2. Germline V gene data show CDR1 as KGHSH and CDR2 as LQKENI. The junction had 4 bases not matched to a gene; V was cut back by 3 bases and J by 6 bases. The CDR3 runs to 16 residues. In DNA form, the CDR3 reads TGTGCCAGCTCACCTCTCGGACTAGCGGGAGCCGGGGAGCTGTTTTTT. Amino acid sequence: CASSPLGLAGAGELFF.

The CDR3, as DNA: TGTGCCAGCAGCTCGGGGGGCCAAAAGCCACCCCTCCACTTT. Translated, it gives CASSSGGQKPPLHF. V and J are TRBV2 and TRBJ1-6; a weak D match, TRBD1 (6 bases). CDR1 and CDR2 from the germline V gene are SNHLY and FYNNEI. V gave up 6 bases and J gave up 11 bases, with 17 bases separating them. The CDR3 is made up of 14 amino acids.

This clone has a count of ten or more. CDR3 in amino acids: CASRGSGNTEAFF. Written as DNA, the CDR3 is TGTGCCTCGCGGGGGTCGGGAAACACTGAAGCTTTCTTT. The rearrangement joins TRBV10-3 to TRBJ1-1; D is perhaps TRBD1 (5 bases). This CDR3 has 13 amino acids. The V gene's germline CDR1 is ENHRY and CDR2 SYGVKD. The V gene lost 11 bases and the J gene lost 2 bases, with 15 bases spanning the gap.

The chain employs TRBV4-1 and TRBJ2-7; TRBD1 matches at 10 bases. The CDR3 contains 17 residues. CDR1 and CDR2 from the germline V gene are MGHRA and YSYEKL. J lost 3 bases, V lost 4 bases, and 12 bases had no gene match. CDR3 loop: CASSPRATGQGFYEQYF. In nucleotides, the CDR3 is TGCGCCAGCAGCCCCCGGGCTACGGGACAGGGGTTCTACGAGCAGTACTTC.

The chain combines TRBV28 with TRBJ1-2; maybe TRBD1 (6 bases). The V gene's germline CDR1 is MDHEN and CDR2 SYDVKM. V gave up 7 bases and J gave up 6 bases, with 24 bases separating them. The CDR3 is made up of 16 amino acids. This chain's CDR3 is CASILGGQVTPDGYTF. CDR3 sequence (DNA): TGTGCCAGCATCCTAGGGGGGCAGGTAACCCCAGATGGCTACACCTTC.

V gene TRBV25-1 combines with J gene TRBJ2-1; D is ambiguous. CDR3 length: 12 amino acids. Trimming removed 7 bases from V and 9 bases from J, with 13 bases in between. CDR1 and CDR2 (germline): MGHDK, SYGVNS. The CDR3 protein is CASTPSWGEQFF. CDR3 in DNA: TGTGCCAGCACCCCCTCTTGGGGTGAGCAGTTCTTC.

The V call is TRBV6-1, the J call TRBJ2-3; D is unclear. V was cut by 5 bases and J by 2 bases, with 8 bases left in between. CDR1 MNHNS and CDR2 SASEGT come from the germline V gene. The CDR3 loop spans 13 amino acids. The CDR3 nucleotides read TGTGCCAGCAGTCGACGCGACACAGATACGCAGTATTTT. Its translation is CASSRRDTDTQYF.

The rearrangement uses TRBV28 and TRBJ1-3, with unresolved D. The germline V gene encodes CDR1 MDHEN and CDR2 SYDVKM. The CDR3 covers 14 residues. V gave up 7 bases and J gave up 3 bases, with 13 bases separating them. CDR3 DNA sequence: TGTGCCAGCATGAAGGGTAGCGTTGGAAACACCATATATTTT. Translation gives CASMKGSVGNTIYF.